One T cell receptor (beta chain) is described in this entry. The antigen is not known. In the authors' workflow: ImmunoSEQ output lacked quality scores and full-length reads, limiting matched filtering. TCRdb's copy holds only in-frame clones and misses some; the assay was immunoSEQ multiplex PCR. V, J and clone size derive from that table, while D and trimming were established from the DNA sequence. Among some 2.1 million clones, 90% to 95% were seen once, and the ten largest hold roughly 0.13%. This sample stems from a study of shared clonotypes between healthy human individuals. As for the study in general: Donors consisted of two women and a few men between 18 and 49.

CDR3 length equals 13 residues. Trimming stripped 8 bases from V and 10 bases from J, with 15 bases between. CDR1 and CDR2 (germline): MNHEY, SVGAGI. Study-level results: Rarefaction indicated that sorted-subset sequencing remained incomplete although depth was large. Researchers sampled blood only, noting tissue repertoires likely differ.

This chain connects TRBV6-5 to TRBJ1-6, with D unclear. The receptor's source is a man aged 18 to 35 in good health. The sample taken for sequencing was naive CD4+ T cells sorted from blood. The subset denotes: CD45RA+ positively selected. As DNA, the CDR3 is TGTGCCAGCCGGTCCGGGTTAAGCTCACCCCTCCACTTT. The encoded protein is CASRSGLSSPLHF.